Reported below is one T cell receptor beta chain. Its antigen remains unknown. V gave up 6 bases and J gave up 7 bases; unmatched junction bases: 5. Germline CDR1 MNHEY, CDR2 SVGAGI. The CDR3 has 13 amino acids. With 60 Vbeta and 13 Jbeta primers, the PCR was carried out. Method: immunoSEQ multiplex PCR; TCRdb's copy keeps in-frame clones and lacks some. The sample lists about 57,000 clones, about 84% occurring once. This sample was taken from a study of cytomegalovirus exposure and HLA in healthy donors. Notes on the study in general: Whilst most TCR sequences proved rare, a subset of public TCRs occurred across many donors.

This sequence originates from a male donor in good health and CMV-seronegative. The chain couples TRBV6-5 to TRBJ1-2; 10 bases align to TRBD1. The specimen sequenced was PBMCs. CDR3 DNA sequence: TGTGCCAGCAGCGGGACAGGGGCGGGTGGCTACACCTTC. Its translation is CASSGTGAGGYTF.